The 19 T cell receptor beta chains below were found in one sample sequenced in a study of blood T cells in healthy people across ages. Alongside a J-beta primer mix, a sample-barcoded 5' primer served in a second PCR lasting about 7 to 12 cycles. TCRdb independently ran MiXCR on the 5' RACE reads; one entry per CDR3 protein. In the table there are almost 800,000 distinct CDR3 sequences, 58% of which are singletons. What was sequenced was blood. These receptor sequences come from a man aged 25-45 years in good health.

The chain couples TRBV7-9 to TRBJ2-1; D ambiguous. This CDR3 spans 19 amino acids. The germline V and J ends were trimmed by 1 base and 0 bases, with 19 bases remaining between them. The germline gives CDR1 SEHNR, CDR2 FQNEAQ (reference sequence). CDR3 DNA sequence: TGTGCCAGCAGCTTAGGGGCCCCCACCTTTACCAGCTCCTACAATGAGCAGTTCTTC. Translated, it gives CASSLGAPTFTSSYNEQFF. Based on the CDR3 plus reference TRBV7-9 and TRBJ2-1, the full variable domain is DTGVSQNPRHKITKRGQNVTFRCDPISEHNRLYWYRQTLGQGPEFLTYFQNEAQLEKSRLLSDRFSAERPKGSFSTLEIQRTEQGDSAMYLCASSLGAPTFTSSYNEQFFGPGTRLTVL.

The chain has TRBV6-6 and TRBJ2-7, with TRBD2 matching over 8 bases. J lost 1 base, V lost 2 bases, and 4 bases had no gene match. The CDR3 length is 15 residues. Germline V gene data show CDR1 as MNHNY and CDR2 as SVGAGI (reference sequence). The CDR3 DNA follows: TGTGCCAGCAGTTACGATAGCGGGGTTTCCTACGAGCAGTACTTC. It is translated as CASSYDSGVSYEQYF.

This rearrangement joins TRBV7-8 to TRBJ1-5; maybe TRBD1 (6 bases). V lost 1 base and J 5 bases, leaving 18 bases between the germline ends. CDR3 size: 17 residues. Germline CDR1 reads SGHVS; CDR2 reads FQNEAQ. DNA for the CDR3: TGTGCCAGCAGCTTAGTTAGGTGGGTGAGGGGGGATCAGCCCCAGCATTTT. Protein sequence: CASSLVRWVRGDQPQHF. Full variable domain (rest looked up from reference TRBV7-8 and TRBJ1-5): GAGVSQSPRYKVAKRGQDVALRCDPISGHVSLFWYQQALGQGPEFLTYFQNEAQLDKSGLPSDRFFAERPEGSVSTLKIQRTQQEDSAVYLCASSLVRWVRGDQPQHFGDGTRLSIL.

This clonotype turned up a few times. The rearrangement links TRBV6-1 to TRBJ2-1; possibly TRBD2 for D (7 bases). V was cut by 2 bases and J by 1 base, with 12 bases left in between. Germline CDR1 is MNHNS and CDR2 is SASEGT. The CDR3 is made up of 16 amino acids. CDR3 in DNA: TGTGCCAGCAGTGAAATGGGGGGGGCGTCCTACAATGAGCAGTTCTTC. Translated, it gives CASSEMGGASYNEQFF.

This chain connects TRBV10-3 to TRBJ1-2; 7 nucleotides agree with TRBD1. CDR1 and CDR2 from the germline V gene are ENHRY and SYGVKD. There are 16 residues in the CDR3. The V gene end was trimmed by 7 bases and the J gene end by 6 bases; junction bases not matched to a gene: 17. The CDR3 sequence: CAITRDSSYIINGYTF. The CDR3 DNA reads as TGTGCCATCACCCGGGACAGCTCCTATATCATCAATGGCTACACCTTC.

The chain couples TRBV20-1 to TRBJ2-1; the D is unclear. The CDR3 sequence is 13 residues long. Per germline, CDR1 DFQATT and CDR2 SNEGSKA (reference sequence). V was pared by 6 bases and J by 5 bases, with 14 bases between. The CDR3 bases are TGCAGTGCAGGGAAACTCCTCGACAATGAGCAGTTCTTC. It translates to CSAGKLLDNEQFF.

This CDR3 is CSVERDRDRGIQYF. In DNA form, the CDR3 reads TGCAGCGTTGAAAGGGACAGGGATAGGGGCATTCAGTACTTC. This chain joins TRBV29-1 and TRBJ2-4, with 9 bases lining up with TRBD1. Germline values: CDR1 SQVTM, CDR2 ANQGSEA. V shed 2 bases, J shed 9 bases, and the junction held 8 bases outside the gene matches. The length of the CDR3 is 14 residues. Combining the CDR3 with reference TRBV29-1 and TRBJ2-4 gives the whole variable domain SAVISQKPSRDICQRGTSLTIQCQVDSQVTMMFWYRQQPGQSLTLIATANQGSEATYESGFVIDKFPISRPNLTFSTLTVSNMSPEDSSIYLCSVERDRDRGIQYFGAGTRLSVL.

This clonotype was recorded a few times. V and J are TRBV20-1 and TRBJ2-3; possible D gene TRBD2, 6 bases. The CDR3 has 16 residues. V lost 6 bases and J lost 6, with 25 bases in between. Germline loops: CDR1 DFQATT, CDR2 SNEGSKA (reference sequence). DNA of the CDR3: TGCAGTGCCCCCCGGGAGCGTAGGACCTCATACGATACGCAGTATTTT. It is translated as CSAPRERRTSYDTQYF.

This sequence joins TRBV20-1 and TRBJ1-6; a possible D gene is TRBD1 (5 bases). V lost 3 bases and J 9 bases, leaving 9 bases between the germline ends. Germline CDR1 and CDR2: DFQATT and SNEGSKA (reference sequence). This CDR3 has 12 amino acids. DNA for the CDR3: TGCAGTGCTAGGGCGACAGCTTCACCCCTCCACTTT. It specifies CSARATASPLHF.

The J gene is TRBJ2-3, the V gene TRBV7-2; 12 nucleotides agree with TRBD2. The V gene end was trimmed by 4 bases and the J gene end by 5 bases; junction bases not matched to a gene: 1. The germline V gene encodes CDR1 SGHTA and CDR2 FQGNSA. This CDR3 is 14 amino acids long. This CDR3 reads CASSSSGGGDTQYF. For the CDR3, the DNA is TGTGCCAGCAGCTCTAGCGGGGGGGGAGATACGCAGTATTTT.

This clonotype was seen a few times. The chain links TRBV7-9 to TRBJ2-3, with D perhaps matching TRBD1 or TRBD2 (5 bases each). CDR3 length equals 15 residues. V was cut by 1 base and J by 6 bases, with 14 bases left in between. Germline V CDR1 and CDR2: SEHNR, FQNEAQ (reference sequence). CDR3 DNA: TGTGCCAGCAGCTTAGAATGGGGCGGGCTGGATACGCAGTATTTT. Amino acid sequence: CASSLEWGGLDTQYF.

The rearrangement links TRBV4-2 to TRBJ2-5, with no clear D. In germline, CDR1 is LGHNA, CDR2 YNFKEQ. The CDR3 sequence is 15 residues long. Trimming removed 4 bases at V and 5 bases at J, with 17 bases between. CDR3 bases: TGTGCCAGCAGCCCGACCTTAGGCGATCCGGAGACCCAGTACTTC. It is translated as CASSPTLGDPETQYF.

CDR3 in DNA: TGTGCCAGCAGTAACCCGGGACTAGCGGGGTTCCCAGGAGATACGCAGTATTTT. Its translation is CASSNPGLAGFPGDTQYF. V gene TRBV12-3 or TRBV12-4 combines with J gene TRBJ2-3; TRBD2 matches at 13 bases. CDR3 length equals 18 residues. With 5 bases clipped from V and 5 bases from J, the junction kept 13 bases outside the gene matches.

The chain uses TRBV28 and TRBJ2-1, with D tentatively TRBD2 (5 bases). CDR1 MDHEN and CDR2 SYDVKM come from the germline V gene. This CDR3 region has 14 residues. V lost 5 bases and J lost 9, with 17 bases in between. CDR3 nucleotides: TGTGCCAGCAGTCCCTACGAGGAGAGGGTTGAGCAGTTCTTC. Its protein product is CASSPYEERVEQFF.

This clonotype was recorded many times. The J gene is TRBJ2-1, the V gene TRBV4-3, with no clear D. The CDR3 totals 13 residues. The ends were cut back, 0 bases at V and 7 bases at J, with 7 bases in the middle. Germline loops: CDR1 LGHNA, CDR2 YSLEER. The CDR3 DNA sequence: TGCGCCAGCAGCCAAGAGTCTTGGAATGAGCAGTTCTTC. Translated: CASSQESWNEQFF.

The chain is built from TRBV29-1 and TRBJ1-2; no definite D call. V was clipped by 5 bases and J by 1 base, with 11 bases between them. The germline gives CDR1 SQVTM, CDR2 ANQGSEA. The CDR3 runs 13 residues. Here the CDR3 reads CSVLPEYNYGYTF. CDR3 DNA: TGCAGCGTTTTACCAGAATATAACTATGGCTACACCTTC.

This chain joins TRBV20-1 and TRBJ2-7; 14 bases align to TRBD2. The V gene end was trimmed by 3 bases and the J gene end by 3 bases; junction bases not matched to a gene: 4. The V gene's germline CDR1 is DFQATT and CDR2 SNEGSKA (reference sequence). CDR3 length: 15 residues. In DNA, the CDR3 is TGCAGTGCTAGGGGACTAGCGGGAGCCATCTACGAGCAGTACTTC. This gives the protein CSARGLAGAIYEQYF.

This clonotype has only a few counts. CDR3 residues: CSVAPNRDSYNEQFF. The CDR3 DNA follows: TGCAGCGTTGCACCCAACCGGGACAGCTACAATGAGCAGTTCTTC. The chain joins TRBV29-1 to TRBJ2-1; 7 bases agree with TRBD1. CDR1 and CDR2 (germline): SQVTM, ANQGSEA. The CDR3 covers 15 residues. J gave up 3 bases and V 4 bases, and 9 bases lay outside the gene matches.

This clonotype was counted at least ten times. The chain combines TRBV6-2 or TRBV6-3 with TRBJ2-5; D is possibly TRBD2 (5 bases). Looked up from germline, CDR1 is MNHEY and CDR2 is SVGEGT. Trimming stripped 6 bases from V and 2 bases from J, with 10 bases between. This CDR3 comprises 13 residues. The CDR3 loop reads CASRDWIQETQYF. CDR3 in DNA: TGTGCCAGCAGGGACTGGATACAAGAGACCCAGTACTTC.